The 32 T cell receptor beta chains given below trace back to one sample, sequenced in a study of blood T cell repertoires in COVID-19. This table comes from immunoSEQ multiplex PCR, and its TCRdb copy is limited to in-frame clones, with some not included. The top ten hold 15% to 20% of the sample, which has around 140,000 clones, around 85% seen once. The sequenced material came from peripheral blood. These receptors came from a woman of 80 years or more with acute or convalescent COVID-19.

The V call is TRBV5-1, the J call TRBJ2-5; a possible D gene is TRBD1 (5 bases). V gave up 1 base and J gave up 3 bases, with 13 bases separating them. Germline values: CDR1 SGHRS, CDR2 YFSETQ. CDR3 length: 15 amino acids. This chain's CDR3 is CASSLLPGREETQYF. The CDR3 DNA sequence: TGCGCCAGCAGCTTGCTTCCGGGCAGGGAAGAGACCCAGTACTTC.

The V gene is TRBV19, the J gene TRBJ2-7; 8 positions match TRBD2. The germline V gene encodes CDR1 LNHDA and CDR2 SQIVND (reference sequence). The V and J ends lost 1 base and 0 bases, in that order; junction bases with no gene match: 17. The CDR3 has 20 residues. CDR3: CASSIVGTSGPMMSSYEQYF. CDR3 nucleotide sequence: TGTGCCAGTAGTATAGTGGGAACTAGCGGACCCATGATGAGCTCCTACGAGCAGTACTTC.

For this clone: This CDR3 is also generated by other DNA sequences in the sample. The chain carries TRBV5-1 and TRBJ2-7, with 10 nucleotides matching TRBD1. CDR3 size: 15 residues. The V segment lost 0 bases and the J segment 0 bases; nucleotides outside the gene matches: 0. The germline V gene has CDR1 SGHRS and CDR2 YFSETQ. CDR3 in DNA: TGCGCCAGCAGCTTGGGGACAGGGGGCTCCTACGAGCAGTACTTC. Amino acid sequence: CASSLGTGGSYEQYF.

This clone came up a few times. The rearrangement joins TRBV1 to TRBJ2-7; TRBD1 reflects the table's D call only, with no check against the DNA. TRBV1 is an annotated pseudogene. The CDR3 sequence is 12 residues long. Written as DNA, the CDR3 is TGCACCAGCAGCCAAGAGGCTGGCGAGCAGTACTTC. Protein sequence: CTSSQEAGEQYF.

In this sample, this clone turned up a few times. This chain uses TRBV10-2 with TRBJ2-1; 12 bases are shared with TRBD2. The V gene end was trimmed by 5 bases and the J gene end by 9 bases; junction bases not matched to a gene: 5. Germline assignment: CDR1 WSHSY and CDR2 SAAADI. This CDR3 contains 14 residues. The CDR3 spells CASSLAGGPGEQFF. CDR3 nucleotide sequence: TGCGCCAGCAGTCTAGCGGGGGGGCCAGGTGAGCAGTTCTTC.

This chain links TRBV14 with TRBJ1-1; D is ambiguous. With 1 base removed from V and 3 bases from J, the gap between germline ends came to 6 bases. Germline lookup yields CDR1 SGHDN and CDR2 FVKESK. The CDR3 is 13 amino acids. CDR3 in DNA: TGTGCCAGCAGCCAAGGGAGGTACACTGAAGCTTTCTTT. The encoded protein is CASSQGRYTEAFF.

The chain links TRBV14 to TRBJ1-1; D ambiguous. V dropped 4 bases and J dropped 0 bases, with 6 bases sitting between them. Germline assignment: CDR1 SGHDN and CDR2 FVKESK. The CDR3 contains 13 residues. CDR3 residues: CASSRLMNTEAFF. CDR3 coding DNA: TGTGCCAGCAGCCGACTCATGAACACTGAAGCTTTCTTT.

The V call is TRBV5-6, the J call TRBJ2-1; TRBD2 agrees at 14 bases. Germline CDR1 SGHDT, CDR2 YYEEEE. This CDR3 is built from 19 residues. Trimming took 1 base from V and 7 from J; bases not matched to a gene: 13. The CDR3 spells CASSLRPGTSGGLRNEQFF. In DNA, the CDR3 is TGTGCCAGCAGCTTGCGTCCCGGGACTAGCGGGGGCCTACGGAATGAGCAGTTCTTC.

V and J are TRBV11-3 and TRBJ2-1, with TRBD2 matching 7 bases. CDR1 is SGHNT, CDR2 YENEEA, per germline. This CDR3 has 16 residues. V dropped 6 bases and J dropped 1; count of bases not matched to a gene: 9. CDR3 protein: CASREDWGGSYNEQFF. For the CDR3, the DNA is TGTGCCAGCAGGGAAGACTGGGGGGGATCCTACAATGAGCAGTTCTTC.

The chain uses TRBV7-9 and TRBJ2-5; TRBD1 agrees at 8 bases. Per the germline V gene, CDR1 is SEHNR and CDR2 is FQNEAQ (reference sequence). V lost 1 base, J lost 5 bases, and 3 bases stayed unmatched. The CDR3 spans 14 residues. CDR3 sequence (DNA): TGTGCCAGCAGCTTAGGGACAGGGCTGGAGACCCAGTACTTC. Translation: CASSLGTGLETQYF. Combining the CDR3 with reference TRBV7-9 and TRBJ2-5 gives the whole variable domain DTGVSQNPRHKITKRGQNVTFRCDPISEHNRLYWYRQTLGQGPEFLTYFQNEAQLEKSRLLSDRFSAERPKGSFSTLEIQRTEQGDSAMYLCASSLGTGLETQYFGPGTRLLVL.

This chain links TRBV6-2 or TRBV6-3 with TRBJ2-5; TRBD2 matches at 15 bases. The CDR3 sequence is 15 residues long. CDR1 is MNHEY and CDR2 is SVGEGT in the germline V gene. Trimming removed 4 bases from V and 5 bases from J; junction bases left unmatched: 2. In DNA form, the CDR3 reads TGTGCCAGCAGTTGGGGGACTAGCGGGAGGGAGACCCAGTACTTC. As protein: CASSWGTSGRETQYF.

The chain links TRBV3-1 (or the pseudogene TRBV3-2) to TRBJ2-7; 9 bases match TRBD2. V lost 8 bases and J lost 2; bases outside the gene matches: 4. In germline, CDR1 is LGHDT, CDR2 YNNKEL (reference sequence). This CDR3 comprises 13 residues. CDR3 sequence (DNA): TGTGCCAGCCGGACTAGCGCCACCTACGAGCAGTACTTC. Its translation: CASRTSATYEQYF.

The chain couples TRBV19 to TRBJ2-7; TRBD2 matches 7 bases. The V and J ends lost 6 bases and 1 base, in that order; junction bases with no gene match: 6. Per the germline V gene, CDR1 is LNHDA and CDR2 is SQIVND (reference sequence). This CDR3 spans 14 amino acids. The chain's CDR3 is CASSLAEGSYEQYF. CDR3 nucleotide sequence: TGTGCCAGTAGCCTAGCGGAGGGATCCTACGAGCAGTACTTC.

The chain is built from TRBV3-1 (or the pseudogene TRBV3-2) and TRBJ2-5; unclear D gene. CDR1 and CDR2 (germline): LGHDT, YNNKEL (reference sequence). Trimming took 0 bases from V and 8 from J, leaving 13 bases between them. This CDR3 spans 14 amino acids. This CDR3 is CASSQDSIRGTQYF. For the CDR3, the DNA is TGTGCCAGCAGCCAAGATAGCATCCGAGGAACCCAGTACTTC.

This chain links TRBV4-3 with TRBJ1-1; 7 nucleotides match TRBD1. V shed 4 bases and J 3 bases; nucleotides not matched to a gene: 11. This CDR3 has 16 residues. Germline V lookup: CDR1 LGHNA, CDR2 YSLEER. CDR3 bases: TGCGCCAGCAGCCCATTCAACAGGGGAATTGACACTGAAGCTTTCTTT. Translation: CASSPFNRGIDTEAFF.

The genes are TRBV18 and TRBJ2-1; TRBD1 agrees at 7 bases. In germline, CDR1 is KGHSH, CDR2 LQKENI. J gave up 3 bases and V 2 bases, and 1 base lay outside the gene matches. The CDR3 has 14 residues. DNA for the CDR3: TGTGCCAGCTCACCAAGACAGGGCTACAATGAGCAGTTCTTC. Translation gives CASSPRQGYNEQFF.

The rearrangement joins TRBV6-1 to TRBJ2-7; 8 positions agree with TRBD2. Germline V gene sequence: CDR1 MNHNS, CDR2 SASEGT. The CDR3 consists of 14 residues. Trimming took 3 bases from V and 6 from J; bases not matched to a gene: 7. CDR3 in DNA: TGTGCCAGCAGTGACCCGGGGGGGAATCGCGAGCAGTACTTC. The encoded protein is CASSDPGGNREQYF.

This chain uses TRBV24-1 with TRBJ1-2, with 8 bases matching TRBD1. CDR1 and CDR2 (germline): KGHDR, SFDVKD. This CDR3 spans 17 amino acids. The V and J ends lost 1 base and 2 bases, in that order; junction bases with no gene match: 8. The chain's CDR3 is CATSDFATGASNYGYTF. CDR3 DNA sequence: TGTGCCACCAGTGATTTTGCGACAGGGGCGTCCAACTATGGCTACACCTTC.

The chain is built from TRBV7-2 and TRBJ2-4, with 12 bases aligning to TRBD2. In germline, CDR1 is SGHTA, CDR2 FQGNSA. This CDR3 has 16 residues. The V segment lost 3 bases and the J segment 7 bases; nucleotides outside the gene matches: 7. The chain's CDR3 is CASSFLAGGIGNIQYF. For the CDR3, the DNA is TGTGCCAGCAGCTTCCTAGCGGGAGGGATCGGGAACATTCAGTACTTC.

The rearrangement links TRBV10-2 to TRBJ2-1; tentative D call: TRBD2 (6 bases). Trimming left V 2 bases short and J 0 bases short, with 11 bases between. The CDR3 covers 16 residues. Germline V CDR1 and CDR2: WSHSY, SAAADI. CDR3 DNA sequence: TGCGCCAGCAGTGAGCCCCTAGCGAGCTCCTACAATGAGCAGTTCTTC. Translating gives CASSEPLASSYNEQFF.

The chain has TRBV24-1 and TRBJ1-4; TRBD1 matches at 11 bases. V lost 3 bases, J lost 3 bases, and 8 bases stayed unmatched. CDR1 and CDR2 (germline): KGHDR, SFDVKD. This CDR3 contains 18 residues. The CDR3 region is CATSDRTGGPEANEKLFF. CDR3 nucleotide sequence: TGTGCCACCAGTGATCGGACAGGGGGCCCGGAGGCTAATGAAAAACTGTTTTTT.

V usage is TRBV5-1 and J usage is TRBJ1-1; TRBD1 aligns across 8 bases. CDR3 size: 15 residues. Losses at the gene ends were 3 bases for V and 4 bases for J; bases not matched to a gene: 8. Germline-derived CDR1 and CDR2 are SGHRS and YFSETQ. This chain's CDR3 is CASSSTGGWSTEAFF. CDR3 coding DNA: TGCGCCAGCAGCTCAACAGGGGGATGGAGCACTGAAGCTTTCTTT.

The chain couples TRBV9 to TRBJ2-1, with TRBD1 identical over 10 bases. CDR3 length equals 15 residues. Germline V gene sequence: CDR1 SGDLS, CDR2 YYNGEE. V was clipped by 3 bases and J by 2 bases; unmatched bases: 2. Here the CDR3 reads CASSAGTGAYNEQFF. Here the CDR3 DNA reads TGTGCCAGCAGCGCCGGGACAGGGGCCTACAATGAGCAGTTCTTC.

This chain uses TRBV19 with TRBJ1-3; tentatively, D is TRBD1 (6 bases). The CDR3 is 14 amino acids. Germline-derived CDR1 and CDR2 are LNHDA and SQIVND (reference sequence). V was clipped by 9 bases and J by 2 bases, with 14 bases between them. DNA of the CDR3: TGTGCCAGCAGAGGGGGGGGGACTGGAAACACCATATATTTT. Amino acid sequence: CASRGGGTGNTIYF.

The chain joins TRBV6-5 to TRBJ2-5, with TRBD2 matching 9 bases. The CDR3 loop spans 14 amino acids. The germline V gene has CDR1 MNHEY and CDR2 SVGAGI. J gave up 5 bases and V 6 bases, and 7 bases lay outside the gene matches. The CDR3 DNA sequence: TGTGCCAGCAGGGTAATAGCGGGAGTGGAGACCCAGTACTTC. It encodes CASRVIAGVETQYF.

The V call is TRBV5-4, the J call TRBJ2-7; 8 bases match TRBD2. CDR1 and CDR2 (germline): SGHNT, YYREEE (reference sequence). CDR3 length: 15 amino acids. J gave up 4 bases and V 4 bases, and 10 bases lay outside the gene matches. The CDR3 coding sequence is TGTGCCAGCAGCCTCCGGGGGGGGCCCACTTACGAGCAGTACTTC. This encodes CASSLRGGPTYEQYF.

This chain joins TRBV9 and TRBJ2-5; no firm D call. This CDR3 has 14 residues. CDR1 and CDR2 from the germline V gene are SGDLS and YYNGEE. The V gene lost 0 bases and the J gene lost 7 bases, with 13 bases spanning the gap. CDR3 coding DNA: TGTGCCAGCAGCGTAGATGGCCCAAAATCGACCCAGTACTTC. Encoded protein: CASSVDGPKSTQYF.

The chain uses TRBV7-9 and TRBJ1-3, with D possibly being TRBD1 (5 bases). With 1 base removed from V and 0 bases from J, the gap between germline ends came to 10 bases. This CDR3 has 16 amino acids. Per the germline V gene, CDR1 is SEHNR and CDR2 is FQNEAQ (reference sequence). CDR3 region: CASSLDTGFSGNTIYF. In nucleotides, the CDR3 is TGTGCCAGCAGCTTAGACACAGGATTCTCTGGAAACACCATATATTTT.

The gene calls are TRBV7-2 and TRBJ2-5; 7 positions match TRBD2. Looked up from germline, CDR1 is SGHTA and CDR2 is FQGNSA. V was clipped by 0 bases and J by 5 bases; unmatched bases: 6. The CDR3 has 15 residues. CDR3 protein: CASSLAGGREETQYF. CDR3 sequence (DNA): TGTGCCAGCAGCTTAGCGGGAGGGCGGGAGGAGACCCAGTACTTC. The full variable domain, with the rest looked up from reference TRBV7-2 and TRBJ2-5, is GAGVSQSPSNKVTEKGKDVELRCDPISGHTALYWYRQSLGQGLEFLIYFQGNSAPDKSGLPSDRFSAERTGGSVSTLTIQRTQQEDSAVYLCASSLAGGREETQYFGPGTRLLVL.

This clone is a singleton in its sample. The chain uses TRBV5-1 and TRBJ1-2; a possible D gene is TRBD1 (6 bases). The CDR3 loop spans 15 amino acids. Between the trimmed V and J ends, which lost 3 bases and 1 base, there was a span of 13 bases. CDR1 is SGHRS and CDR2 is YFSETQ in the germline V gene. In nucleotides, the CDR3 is TGCGCCAGCAGCTCGGCAGGGGCCGTTAACTATGGCTACACCTTC. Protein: CASSSAGAVNYGYTF. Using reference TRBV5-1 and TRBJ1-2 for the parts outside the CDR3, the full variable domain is KAGVTQTPRYLIKTRGQQVTLSCSPISGHRSVSWYQQTPGQGLQFLFEYFSETQRNKGNFPGRFSGRQFSNSRSEMNVSTLELGDSALYLCASSSAGAVNYGYTFGSGTRLTVV.

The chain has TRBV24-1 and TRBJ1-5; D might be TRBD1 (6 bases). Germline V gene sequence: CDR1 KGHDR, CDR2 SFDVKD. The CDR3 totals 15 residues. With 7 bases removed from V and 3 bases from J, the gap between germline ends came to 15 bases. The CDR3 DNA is TGTGCCACCAGCCCCTGGGCAGGGGCCAATCAGCCCCAGCATTTT. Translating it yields CATSPWAGANQPQHF.

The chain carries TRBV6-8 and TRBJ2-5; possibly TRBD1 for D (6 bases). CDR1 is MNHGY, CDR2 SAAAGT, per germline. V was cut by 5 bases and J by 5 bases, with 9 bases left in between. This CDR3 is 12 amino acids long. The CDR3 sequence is CASSDRRETQYF. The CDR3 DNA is TGTGCCAGCAGTGACAGGCGGGAGACCCAGTACTTC.